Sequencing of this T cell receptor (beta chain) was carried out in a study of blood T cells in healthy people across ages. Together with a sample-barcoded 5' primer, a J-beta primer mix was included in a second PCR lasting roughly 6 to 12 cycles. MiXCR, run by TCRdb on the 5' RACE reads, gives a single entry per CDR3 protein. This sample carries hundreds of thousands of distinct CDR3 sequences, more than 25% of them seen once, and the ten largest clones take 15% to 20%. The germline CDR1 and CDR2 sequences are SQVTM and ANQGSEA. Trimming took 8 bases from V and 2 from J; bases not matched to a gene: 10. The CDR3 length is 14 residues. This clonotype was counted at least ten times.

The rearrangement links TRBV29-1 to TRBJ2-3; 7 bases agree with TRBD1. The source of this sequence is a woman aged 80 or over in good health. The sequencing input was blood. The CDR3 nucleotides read TGCAGCTTTAACCGGGACAGAACCACAGATACGCAGTATTTT. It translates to CSFNRDRTTDTQYF.